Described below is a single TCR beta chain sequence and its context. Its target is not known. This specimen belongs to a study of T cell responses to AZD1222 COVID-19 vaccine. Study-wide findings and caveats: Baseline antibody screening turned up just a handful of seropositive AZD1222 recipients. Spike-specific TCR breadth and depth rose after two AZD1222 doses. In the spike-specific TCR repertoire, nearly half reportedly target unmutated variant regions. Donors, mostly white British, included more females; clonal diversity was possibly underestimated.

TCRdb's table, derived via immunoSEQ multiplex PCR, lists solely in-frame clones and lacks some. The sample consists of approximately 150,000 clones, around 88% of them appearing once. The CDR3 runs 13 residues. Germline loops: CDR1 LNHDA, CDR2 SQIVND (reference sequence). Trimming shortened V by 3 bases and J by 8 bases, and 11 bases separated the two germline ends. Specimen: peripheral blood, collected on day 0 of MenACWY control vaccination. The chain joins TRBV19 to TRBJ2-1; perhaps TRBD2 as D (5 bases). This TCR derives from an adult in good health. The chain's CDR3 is CASSIWARDEQFF. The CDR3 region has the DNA TGTGCCAGTAGTATCTGGGCGAGGGATGAGCAGTTCTTC.